A selection of T cell receptor beta chains follows, all from one sample in a study of T cell responses to AZD1222 COVID-19 vaccine. Sequencing used immunoSEQ multiplex PCR; TCRdb keeps in-frame clones, though not all of them. The table lists about 120,000 clones, 75% to 90% of them singletons. Sequenced material: peripheral blood, taken on day 0 of MenACWY control vaccination. The origin of the receptors is an adult in good health. CDR3s include the opening cysteine and the closing phenylalanine or tryptophan. The order of the fields is J gene, clone size, V gene, D gene, CDR3 protein, CDR3 DNA. D genes are given only for firm matches. Where a row states a size, it is once, few, many or the class of an expanded clone; other rows omit it.

TRBJ2-7 | . | TRBV4-3 | TRBD1 | CASSQAFMTGTDEQYF | TGCGCCAGCAGCCAAGCTTTTATGACAGGGACGGACGAGCAGTACTTC
TRBJ1-1 | . | TRBV2 | TRBD1 | CASSEDRGGNTEAFF | TGTGCCAGCAGTGAGGACAGGGGGGGGAACACTGAAGCTTTCTTT
TRBJ2-1 | . | TRBV7-2 | TRBD2 | CASSLWKGLAGGPGEQFF | TGTGCCAGCAGTCTCTGGAAGGGACTAGCGGGGGGGCCTGGGGAGCAGTTCTTC
TRBJ1-1 | . | TRBV2 | . | CASNSRDGFMNTEAFF | TGTGCCAGCAATAGCAGGGACGGATTCATGAACACTGAAGCTTTCTTT
TRBJ1-2 | once | TRBV20-1 | . | CSASNGDGYTF | TGCAGTGCTAGTAACGGGGATGGCTACACCTTC
TRBJ2-7 | . | TRBV7-6 | TRBD1 | CASSRQGLSSYEQYF | TGTGCCAGCAGCCGACAGGGCCTAAGCTCCTACGAGCAGTACTTC
TRBJ1-2 | . | TRBV27 | TRBD1 | CASSFGGQGYPWTF | TGTGCCAGCAGTTTCGGGGGACAGGGATACCCCTGGACCTTC
TRBJ2-6 | . | TRBV4-1 | . | CASSRSQGSGANVLTF | TGCGCCAGCAGCCGCAGCCAGGGCTCTGGGGCCAACGTCCTGACTTTC
TRBJ2-6 | . | TRBV30 | . | CAWSMGRSSGANVLTF | TGTGCCTGGAGTATGGGACGGAGCTCTGGGGCCAACGTCCTGACTTTC
TRBJ1-2 | . | TRBV15 | TRBD1 | CATSRGQGVAYGYTF | TGTGCCACCAGCAGAGGACAGGGTGTTGCCTATGGCTACACCTTC
TRBJ2-1 | . | TRBV27 | . | CASSLFNEQFF | TGTGCCAGCAGTTTATTCAATGAGCAGTTCTTC
TRBJ2-2 | . | TRBV5-6 | . | CASSPLDRNTGELFF | TGTGCCAGCAGCCCACTTGACCGCAACACCGGGGAGCTGTTTTTT
TRBJ1-3 | . | TRBV7-9 | TRBD1 | CASSPPTGTGNTIYF | TGTGCCAGCAGCCCACCGACAGGGACTGGAAACACCATATATTTT
TRBJ1-2 | . | TRBV4-3 | . | CASSQGGINGNYGYTF | TGCGCCAGCAGCCAAGGTGGGATTAATGGTAACTATGGCTACACCTTC
TRBJ2-3 | . | TRBV6-2/TRBV6-3 | . | CASSPLGGYTDTQYF | TGTGCCAGCAGCCCTTTAGGGGGTTACACAGATACGCAGTATTTT
TRBJ2-5 | . | TRBV7-8 | TRBD1 | CASSLEGAGGQETQYF | TGTGCCAGCAGCTTAGAGGGGGCAGGGGGACAAGAGACCCAGTACTTC
TRBJ1-4 | . | TRBV4-3 | . | CASSQGSGAGNEKLFF | TGCGCCAGCAGCCAAGGGTCGGGGGCCGGGAATGAAAAACTGTTTTTT
TRBJ2-1 | . | TRBV5-1 | TRBD2 | CASSLGLAGGNEQFF | TGCGCCAGCAGCCTTGGACTAGCGGGGGGCAATGAGCAGTTCTTC
TRBJ2-4 | . | TRBV29-1 | . | CSVETPGRNIQYF | TGCAGCGTTGAAACCCCAGGGAGAAACATTCAGTACTTC
TRBJ1-2 | few | TRBV5-1 | . | CASSLGGNSGYTF | TGCGCCAGCAGCTTGGGTGGGAATAGTGGCTACACCTTC
TRBJ2-1 | once | TRBV9 | . | CASSLRGSNEQFF | TGTGCCAGCAGCCTCCGGGGTTCCAATGAGCAGTTCTTC
TRBJ1-2 | . | TRBV29-1 | . | CSVDRPGQQNYGYTF | TGCAGCGTTGATCGACCGGGACAACAGAACTATGGCTACACCTTC
TRBJ2-1 | . | TRBV7-2 | . | CASSLAPYNEQFF | TGTGCCAGCAGCTTAGCCCCCTACAATGAGCAGTTCTTC
TRBJ2-2 | . | TRBV16 | TRBD2 | CASTRGTTHTGELFF | TGTGCCAGCACCCGGGGGACTACACACACCGGGGAGCTGTTTTTT
TRBJ1-1 | . | TRBV4-2 | . | CASSQDRRNTEAFF | TGTGCCAGCAGCCAAGATCGCAGGAACACTGAAGCTTTCTTT
TRBJ1-1 | . | TRBV5-1 | . | CASSWRGGHTEAFF | TGCGCCAGCAGCTGGCGGGGAGGTCACACTGAAGCTTTCTTT
TRBJ2-2 | . | TRBV9 | . | CASSVGVTPDYTGELFF | TGTGCCAGCAGCGTAGGAGTGACGCCCGATTACACCGGGGAGCTGTTTTTT
TRBJ2-3 | . | TRBV27 | TRBD2 | CASRRGDTDTQYF | TGTGCCAGCAGGCGGGGGGACACAGATACGCAGTATTTT
TRBJ2-2 | . | TRBV15 | . | CATSRVRQRNTGELFF | TGTGCCACCAGCAGAGTCCGGCAAAGGAACACCGGGGAGCTGTTTTTT
TRBJ1-4 | . | TRBV19 | . | CASSTRASRNEKLFF | TGTGCCAGTAGTACCCGGGCCAGTCGTAATGAAAAACTGTTTTTT
TRBJ2-7 | . | TRBV5-5 | TRBD1 | CASSKRQGPSSQTYEQYF | TGTGCCAGCAGCAAAAGACAGGGGCCATCCTCCCAAACCTACGAGCAGTACTTC
TRBJ2-5 | . | TRBV28 | TRBD2 | CASSPSQGSGGAQQETQYF | TGTGCCAGCAGTCCTTCCCAGGGTAGCGGGGGGGCCCAACAAGAGACCCAGTACTTC
TRBJ1-6 | . | TRBV18 | TRBD1 | CASSPGQGNNSPLHF | TGTGCCAGCTCACCCGGACAGGGGAATAATTCACCCCTCCACTTT
TRBJ2-7 | . | TRBV3-1/TRBV3-2 | . | CASSQDPGGGEQYF | TGTGCCAGCAGCCAAGATCCCGGGGGCGGCGAGCAGTACTTC
TRBJ2-5 | . | TRBV4-1 | TRBD1 | CASSQERAPGQGQETQYF | TGCGCCAGCAGCCAAGAAAGGGCCCCGGGACAGGGCCAAGAGACCCAGTACTTC
TRBJ2-5 | . | TRBV11-1 | . | CASSLLAQETQYF | TGTGCCAGCAGCTTATTAGCCCAAGAGACCCAGTACTTC
TRBJ2-7 | . | TRBV20-1 | TRBD2 | CSASARLAGLSYEQYF | TGCAGTGCTAGTGCGAGACTAGCGGGCCTCTCCTACGAGCAGTACTTC
TRBJ1-5 | . | TRBV7-8 | . | CASSLVGRNQPQHF | TGTGCCAGCAGCTTAGTTGGGCGCAATCAGCCCCAGCATTTT
TRBJ1-4 | . | TRBV18 | . | CASSPYPGPNEKLFF | TGTGCCAGCTCACCATATCCTGGCCCAAATGAAAAACTGTTTTTT
TRBJ1-2 | . | TRBV14 | . | CASSPPNQDANYGYTF | TGTGCCAGCAGCCCCCCGAACCAGGACGCTAACTATGGCTACACCTTC